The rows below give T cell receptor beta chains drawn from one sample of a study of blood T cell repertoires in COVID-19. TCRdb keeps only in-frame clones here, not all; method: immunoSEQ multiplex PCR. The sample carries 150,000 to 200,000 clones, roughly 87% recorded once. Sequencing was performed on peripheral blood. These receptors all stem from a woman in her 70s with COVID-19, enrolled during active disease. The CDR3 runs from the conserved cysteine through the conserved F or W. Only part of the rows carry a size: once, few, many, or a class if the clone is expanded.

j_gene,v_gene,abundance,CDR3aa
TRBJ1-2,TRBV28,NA,CASSDRVEGYTF
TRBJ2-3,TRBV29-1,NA,CSVERDGLAGVTDTQYF
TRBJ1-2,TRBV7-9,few,CASSLEETVDYTF
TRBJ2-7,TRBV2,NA,CASSFSRSYEQYF
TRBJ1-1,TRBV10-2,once,CASTRGTNTEAFF
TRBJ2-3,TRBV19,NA,CASRGFEGVRDTQYF
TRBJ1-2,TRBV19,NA,CASSSARTGRDYGYTF
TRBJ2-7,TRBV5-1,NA,CASSLAGTSALEQYF
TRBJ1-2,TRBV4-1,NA,CASSQAIQGARGYTF
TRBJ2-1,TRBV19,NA,CASSILAGLYNEQFF
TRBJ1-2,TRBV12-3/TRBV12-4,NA,CASSLTGYGYTF
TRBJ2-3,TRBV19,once,CASIGGQLAGVDLGGDTQYF
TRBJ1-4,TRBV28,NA,CASRGLKATNEKLFF
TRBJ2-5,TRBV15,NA,CATSRDFGLAGEETQYF
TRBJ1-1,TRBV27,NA,CASRMGQPNTEAFF
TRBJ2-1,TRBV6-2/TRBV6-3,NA,CASSYSINGREGSYNEQFF
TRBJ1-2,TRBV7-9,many,CASQQGQGIGGYTF
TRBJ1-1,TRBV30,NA,CASLAGQRTEAFF
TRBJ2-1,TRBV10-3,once,CAISAVAGSYNEQFF
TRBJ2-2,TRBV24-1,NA,CATMTSGIVGELFF
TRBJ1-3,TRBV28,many,CASSSPGQGGGNTIYF
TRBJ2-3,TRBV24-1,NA,CATSEGGGRARDTQYF
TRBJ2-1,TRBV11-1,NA,CASSAGSHNEQFF
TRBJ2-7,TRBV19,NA,CASSLSGRGYEQYF
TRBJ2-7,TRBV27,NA,CASSLLQGGREQYF
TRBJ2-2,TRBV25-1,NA,CASSVAGVSGELFF
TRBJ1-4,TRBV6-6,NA,CASSRDRSTNEKLFF
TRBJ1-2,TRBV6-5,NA,CASSYLTGGNGYTF
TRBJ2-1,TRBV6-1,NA,CASSEGTSRGNEQFF
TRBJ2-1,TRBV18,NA,CASSPNVGDEQFF
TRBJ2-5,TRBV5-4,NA,CASSLTMEQETQYF